The rows below give T cell receptor beta chains drawn from one sample of a study of shared clonotypes between healthy human individuals. The repertoire was sequenced with immunoSEQ multiplex PCR; TCRdb's copy has only in-frame clones and lacks some. The sample contains 2 million to 3 million clones, 93% of which appear only once. Sequencing was done on a sample of naive CD4+ T cells from PBMCs. These receptors were taken from a man aged 18 to 35 in good health. Some clones in this sample may be carry-over from other donors' samples. CDR3s include the opening cysteine and the closing phenylalanine or tryptophan.

J gene,CDR3 length,V gene,CDR3 protein
TRBJ2-3,16,TRBV25-1,CASRRGTSGRADTQYF
TRBJ1-5,14,TRBV28,CASTYSVLNQPQHF
TRBJ2-7,13,TRBV28,CASSAQPQYEQYF
TRBJ1-5,15,TRBV28,CASRSADLINQPQHF
TRBJ2-3,17,TRBV11-2,CASSLVHRGRAPDTQYF
TRBJ2-5,15,TRBV15,CATSRDPGGGETQYF
TRBJ2-7,14,TRBV13,CASSLSGRSHEQYF
TRBJ1-2,10,TRBV27,CASSFSGYTF
TRBJ2-4,14,TRBV6-1,CASSEVGAQNIQYF
TRBJ1-2,14,TRBV5-4,CASSGGQKNYGYTF
TRBJ1-2,15,TRBV19,CASSSGTGFSLGYTF
TRBJ2-1,14,TRBV13,CASSLGLADNEQFF
TRBJ2-3,17,TRBV19,CASSSRPGQHGVDTQYF
TRBJ2-7,13,TRBV5-1,CASSPRGDSEQYF
TRBJ2-2,16,TRBV5-1,CASSLRFPTNTGELFF
TRBJ1-2,13,TRBV5-1,CASSYDSQEGYTF
TRBJ1-3,15,TRBV5-4,CASSLQGSSGNTIYF
TRBJ2-7,15,TRBV18,CASSPPGQGSSEQYF
TRBJ2-7,13,TRBV28,CASGRGDGNEQYF
TRBJ1-4,16,TRBV6-6,CASSFGSGRGNEKLFF
TRBJ1-6,17,TRBV7-8,CASSARWTGSDNSPLHF
TRBJ1-5,15,TRBV19,CASSNNHGGVQPQHF
TRBJ2-7,13,TRBV5-1,CATPTGDSYEQYF
TRBJ1-3,14,TRBV10-3,CAISQAGPGNTIYF
TRBJ2-7,15,TRBV6-5,CASSRRDRASYEQYF
TRBJ2-1,14,TRBV9,CASSGGTSYNEQFF
TRBJ2-3,17,TRBV29-1,CSVESLSFPTSTDTQYF
TRBJ2-1,13,TRBV5-1,CASSLGQYNEQFF
TRBJ1-2,15,TRBV28,CASSLVTGTNYGYTF
TRBJ1-4,16,TRBV5-1,CASSLRWAGEIEKLFF
TRBJ1-2,13,TRBV18,CASSPGRNYGYTF
TRBJ2-2,15,TRBV2,CASGGAGRYTGELFF
TRBJ2-3,11,TRBV10-3,CAIRQGDTQYF
TRBJ1-6,13,TRBV2,CASRPAGDSPLHF
TRBJ2-7,14,TRBV6-1,CASSGTGTVYEQYF
TRBJ2-3,12,TRBV30,CAWSLKPNTQYF
TRBJ2-2,14,TRBV6-5,CASGTASNTGELFF
TRBJ2-5,14,TRBV28,CASSPPQERETQYF
TRBJ1-4,15,TRBV7-9,CASSLGEGRNEKLFF
TRBJ2-3,16,TRBV5-1,CASSLSTGFGTDTQYF
TRBJ1-2,14,TRBV5-1,CASSPEGFNYGYTF
TRBJ2-5,13,TRBV28,CASLPGNQETQYF
TRBJ2-7,15,TRBV28,CASSIPGGYDYEQYF
TRBJ2-7,13,TRBV15,CATSRDRSYEQYF
TRBJ2-3,16,TRBV9,CASSVGASGRGDTQYF
TRBJ2-3,12,TRBV7-3,CASSFDRDTQYF
TRBJ2-5,14,TRBV6-1,CASSVARWGETQYF
TRBJ2-2,15,TRBV4-2,CASSQVAGGGGGLFF
TRBJ2-7,16,TRBV5-1,CASSQVYGGINYEQYF
TRBJ2-5,15,TRBV28,CASSSGAKAGETQYF
TRBJ1-5,16,TRBV19,CASSIGRTWGEQPQHF
TRBJ1-2,15,TRBV6-1,CASSELGTGNYGYTF
TRBJ1-1,13,TRBV5-1,CASSLSMNTEAFF
TRBJ1-2,14,TRBV9,CASSVSGMDYGYTF
TRBJ2-1,15,TRBV6-1,CASSEGTGGYNEQFF
TRBJ1-4,11,TRBV5-5,CASSPDEKLFF
TRBJ1-1,11,TRBV6-5,CASGGNTEAFF
TRBJ2-1,13,TRBV28,CASSLWETHEQFF
TRBJ2-7,13,TRBV6-6,CASTLGGRDEQYF
TRBJ1-4,16,TRBV6-1,CASSENTGIGGEKLFF